Reported below is one T cell receptor beta chain. Antigen unknown. This sample is drawn from a study of OX40 agonist ivuxolimab in advanced cancers. Data came from immunoSEQ multiplex PCR; TCRdb stores just in-frame clones and leaves some out. The data contain about 73,000 clones, about 87% of them singletons. General study results and limits: The 0.1-3.0 mg/kg partial responders had among the lowest clonal expansion.

This CDR3 is 14 amino acids long. The V and J ends lost 3 bases and 6 bases, in that order; junction bases with no gene match: 6. Germline assignment: CDR1 SGHTA and CDR2 FQGTGA. The source was CD4+ or CD8+ T cells sorted from blood, collected in a trial of the OX40 agonist ivuxolimab. The rearrangement links TRBV7-3 to TRBJ2-3; TRBD2 agrees at 7 bases. The receptor was derived from an adult with an advanced solid tumor such as melanoma, head and neck, liver or kidney cancer. The CDR3, as DNA: TGTGCCAGCAGCTTGAGCGGGACGGGGGATACGCAGTATTTT. This encodes CASSLSGTGDTQYF.